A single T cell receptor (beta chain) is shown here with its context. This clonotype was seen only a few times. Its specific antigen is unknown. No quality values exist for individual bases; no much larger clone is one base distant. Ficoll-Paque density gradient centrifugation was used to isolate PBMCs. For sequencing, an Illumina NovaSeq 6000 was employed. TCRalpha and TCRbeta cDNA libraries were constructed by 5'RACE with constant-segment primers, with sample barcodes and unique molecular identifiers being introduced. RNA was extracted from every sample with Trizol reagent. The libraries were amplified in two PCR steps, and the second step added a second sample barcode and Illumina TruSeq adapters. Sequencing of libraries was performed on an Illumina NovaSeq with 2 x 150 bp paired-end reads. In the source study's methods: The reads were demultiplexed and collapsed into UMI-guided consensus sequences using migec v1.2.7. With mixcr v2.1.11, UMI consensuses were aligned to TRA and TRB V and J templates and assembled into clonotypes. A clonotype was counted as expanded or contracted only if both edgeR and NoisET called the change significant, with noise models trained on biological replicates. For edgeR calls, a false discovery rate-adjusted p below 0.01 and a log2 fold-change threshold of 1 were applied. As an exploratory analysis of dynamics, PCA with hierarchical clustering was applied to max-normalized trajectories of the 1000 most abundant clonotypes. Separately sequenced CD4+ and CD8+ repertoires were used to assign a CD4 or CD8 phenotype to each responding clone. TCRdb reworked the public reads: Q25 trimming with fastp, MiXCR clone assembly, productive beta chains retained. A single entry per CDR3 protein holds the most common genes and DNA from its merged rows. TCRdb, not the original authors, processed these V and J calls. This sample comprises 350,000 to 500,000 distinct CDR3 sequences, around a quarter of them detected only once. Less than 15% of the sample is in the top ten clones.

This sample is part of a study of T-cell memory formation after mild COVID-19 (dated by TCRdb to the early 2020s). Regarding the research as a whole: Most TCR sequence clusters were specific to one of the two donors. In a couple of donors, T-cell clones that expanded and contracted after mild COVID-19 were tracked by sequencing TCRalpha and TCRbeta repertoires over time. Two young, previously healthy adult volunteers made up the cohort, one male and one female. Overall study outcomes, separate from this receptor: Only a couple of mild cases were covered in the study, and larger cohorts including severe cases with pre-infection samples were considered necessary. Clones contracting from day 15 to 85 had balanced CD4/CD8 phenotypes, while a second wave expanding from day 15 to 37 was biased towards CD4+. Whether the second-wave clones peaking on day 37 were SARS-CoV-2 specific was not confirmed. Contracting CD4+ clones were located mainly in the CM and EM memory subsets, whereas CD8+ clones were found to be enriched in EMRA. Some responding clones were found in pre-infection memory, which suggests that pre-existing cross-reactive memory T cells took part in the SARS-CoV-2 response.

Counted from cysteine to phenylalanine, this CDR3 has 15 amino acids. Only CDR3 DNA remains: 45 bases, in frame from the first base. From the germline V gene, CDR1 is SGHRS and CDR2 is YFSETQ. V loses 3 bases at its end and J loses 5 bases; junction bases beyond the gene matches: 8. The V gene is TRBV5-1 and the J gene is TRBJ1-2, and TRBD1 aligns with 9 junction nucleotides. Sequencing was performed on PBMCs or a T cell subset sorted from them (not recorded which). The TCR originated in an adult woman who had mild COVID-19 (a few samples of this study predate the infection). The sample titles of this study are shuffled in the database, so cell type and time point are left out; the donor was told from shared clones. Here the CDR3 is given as CASSWGQGLGYGYTF. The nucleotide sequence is TGCGCCAGCAGCTGGGGACAGGGTTTAGGTTATGGCTACACCTTC.